One sample yielded the 5 T cell receptor beta chains listed below, sequenced in a study of cytomegalovirus exposure and HLA in healthy donors. PCR primers comprised 60 Vbeta and 13 Jbeta primers. TCRdb's table, derived via immunoSEQ multiplex PCR, lists solely in-frame clones and lacks some. The sample includes roughly 34,000 clones, roughly 64% of them seen just once. Material for sequencing was PBMCs. The receptors were sampled from a man aged 35 to 55 in good health and CMV-seropositive.

This clone was detected only once. The V call is TRBV6-5, the J call TRBJ2-5, with 8 nucleotides matching TRBD1. Near its end, the DNA agrees better with TRBJ2-7, so the J call may be wrong. CDR1 and CDR2 from the germline V gene are MNHEY and SVGAGI. The CDR3 is 12 residues long. The CDR3 DNA is TGTGCCAGCAGCCAGGGGGCTAACGAGCAGTACTTC. Amino acids: CASSQGANEQYF.

The CDR3 loop is CASSPKETQYF. The CDR3 coding sequence is TGTGCCAGCAGTCCAAAAGAGACCCAGTACTTC. The rearrangement uses TRBV27 and TRBJ2-5, with D hard to call. The CDR3 covers 11 residues. V dropped 5 bases and J dropped 3 bases, with 4 bases sitting between them. The germline V gene encodes CDR1 MNHEY and CDR2 SMNVEV (reference sequence).

The chain is built from TRBV6-1 and TRBJ1-4; 8 bases fit TRBD1. The CDR3 loop spans 16 amino acids. V shed 4 bases, J shed 7 bases, and the junction held 11 bases outside the gene matches. Germline V CDR1 and CDR2: MNHNS, SASEGT. Here the CDR3 reads CASSAQEQGDGEKLFF. CDR3 nucleotide sequence: TGTGCCAGCAGTGCCCAGGAACAGGGGGATGGTGAAAAACTGTTTTTT.

The chain has TRBV5-4 and TRBJ2-7, with no clear D. Per the germline V gene, CDR1 is SGHNT and CDR2 is YYREEE (reference sequence). V lost 0 bases, J lost 1 base, and 5 bases lay in between. The length of the CDR3 is 13 residues. The CDR3 loop reads CASSLERSYEQYF. DNA for the CDR3: TGTGCCAGCAGCTTGGAACGGTCCTACGAGCAGTACTTC.

This sequence joins TRBV19 and TRBJ1-4; 7 bases are shared with TRBD1. V dropped 1 base and J dropped 7; count of bases not matched to a gene: 6. Germline V gene sequence: CDR1 LNHDA, CDR2 SQIVND (reference sequence). This CDR3 spans 15 amino acids. The CDR3 coding sequence is TGTGCCAGTAGTATAGGGGAGACAGGGATTGAAAAACTGTTTTTT. Translating it yields CASSIGETGIEKLFF.